This TCR beta chain stems from a study of cytomegalovirus exposure and HLA in healthy donors. Findings and limits, study-wide: First-cohort TCR clusters tended to co-occur in the roughly 130 validation repertoires, a later analysis found.

With regard to this clone: The antigen remains undetermined.

After removal of 3 bases from V and 7 bases from J, the junction contained 6 bases not matched to a gene. This CDR3 contains 15 residues. CDR1 and CDR2 from the germline V gene are MDHEN and SYDVKM. Assay used: immunoSEQ multiplex PCR; TCRdb lists only in-frame clones, some missing. This sample carries around 95,000 clones, 85% of them seen once, and the ten largest clones take about 20%. This TCR was sampled from a man aged 18 to 29 in good health and CMV-seropositive. V and J are TRBV28 and TRBJ2-7; TRBD2 aligns across 13 bases. Input material: PBMCs. CDR3 amino acids: CASSLRTSGRGEQYV. As DNA, the CDR3 is TGTGCCAGCAGTTTGCGGACTAGCGGGAGAGGAGAGCAGTACGTC.